The source of this TCR beta chain is a study of cytomegalovirus exposure and HLA in healthy donors. All donors participated as healthy donors of bone marrow. A word on this clone: Antigen unknown.

PCR primers comprised 60 Vbeta and 13 Jbeta primers. Assay used: immunoSEQ multiplex PCR; TCRdb lists only in-frame clones, some missing. The record lists roughly 50,000 clones, of which the ten most abundant hold about 6.1%. The CDR3 loop spans 15 amino acids. Per germline, CDR1 SGHVS and CDR2 FNYEAQ. The V and J ends lost 1 base and 5 bases, in that order; junction bases with no gene match: 7. Findings and limits, study-wide: Within an earlier analysis, most TCR beta V segments proved productive either about 90% or about 30% of the time.

The specimen was PBMCs. The V and J genes are TRBV7-6 and TRBJ2-7; 8 nucleotides agree with TRBD2. The source is a male donor in good health and CMV-seropositive. The CDR3 DNA sequence: TGTGCCAGCAGCTTAGGGGCTAGCGGGTTCGACGAGCAGTACTTC. It specifies CASSLGASGFDEQYF.